The clone carrying this TCR beta chain was recorded a few times. What it binds is unknown. This CDR3 has 17 amino acids. Trimming pared 5 bases from V and 1 base from J, leaving 19 bases between. CDR1 and CDR2 from the germline V gene are MDHEN and SYDVKM. Exclusion criteria comprised uncontrolled infection, other autoimmune disease, pregnancy or lactation. RNA transcripts yielded amplified TCR beta CDR3 regions. HTBI primers were employed in a first-round RT-PCR of the TCR CDR3. TCRdb passed the multiplex PCR reads through MiXCR, listing each CDR3 protein once. The data hold 350,000 to 400,000 distinct CDR3 sequences, with 15% to 20% observed a single time. This entry comes from a study of T cells in Graves' hyperthyroidism and ophthalmopathy. Study results and caveats: Using 13 V-J features, a model discriminated ophthalmopathy from stable hyperthyroidism.

Specimen: blood. This sequence joins TRBV28 and TRBJ2-3; possible D gene TRBD1, 5 bases. The clonotype originates from a man between 18 and 29 years old with Graves' ophthalmopathy. This chain's CDR3 is CASSAWAAGSGTDTQYF. CDR3 DNA: TGTGCCAGCAGTGCCTGGGCGGCAGGGTCGGGCACAGATACGCAGTATTTT.